This TCR beta chain originates from a study of shared clonotypes between healthy human individuals. Trimming stripped 5 bases from V and 6 bases from J, with 14 bases between. Germline lookup yields CDR1 MNHEY and CDR2 SVGAGI. This CDR3 contains 14 residues. About this clone itself: As yet, its antigen is unknown.

Study-wide findings and caveats: Rarefaction gave evidence that sorted-subset sequencing remained incomplete despite large depth.

Partitioning of CD4+ cells yielded a CD45RA+ naive subset and a CD45RA-negative memory subset. Assay runs were performed at deep level. TCRdb's copy holds only in-frame clones and misses some; the assay was immunoSEQ multiplex PCR. The sample shows approximately 1.5 million clones, 95% to 99% of them seen only once. The source of this sequence is a man aged 25-40 years in good health. The sequenced material came from naive CD4+ T cells sorted from blood. Subset denoted: CD45RA+ positively selected. The chain links TRBV6-5 to TRBJ2-1, with D possibly TRBD2 on 5 matching bases. The CDR3 DNA follows: TGTGCCAGCAGTCGGACTCTAGTCGGCAATGAGCAGTTCTTC. Translating it yields CASSRTLVGNEQFF.